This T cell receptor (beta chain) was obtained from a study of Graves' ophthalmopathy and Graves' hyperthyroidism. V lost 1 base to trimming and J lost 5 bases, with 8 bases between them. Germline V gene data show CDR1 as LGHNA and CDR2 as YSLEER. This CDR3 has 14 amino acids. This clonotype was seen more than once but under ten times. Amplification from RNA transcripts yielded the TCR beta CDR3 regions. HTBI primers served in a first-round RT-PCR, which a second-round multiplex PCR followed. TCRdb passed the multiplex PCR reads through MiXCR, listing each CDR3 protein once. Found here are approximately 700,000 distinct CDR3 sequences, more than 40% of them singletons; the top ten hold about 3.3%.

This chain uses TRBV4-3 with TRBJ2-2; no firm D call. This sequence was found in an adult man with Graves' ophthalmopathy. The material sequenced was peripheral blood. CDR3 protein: CASSQGSRTGELFF. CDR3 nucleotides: TGCGCCAGCAGCCAAGGAAGTCGGACCGGGGAGCTGTTTTTT.